Each of the 29 T cell receptor beta chains below was sequenced from the same sample in a study of cytomegalovirus exposure and HLA in healthy donors. The PCR contained 60 Vbeta and 13 Jbeta primers. Assay: immunoSEQ multiplex PCR; the TCRdb copy retains only in-frame clones and omits some. The table shows 150,000 to 200,000 clones, with over 75% occurring only once. Sequencing input: PBMCs. The receptor set was obtained from a man younger than 35 in good health and CMV-seronegative.

CDR3 sequence reads: CASSRRVGTDGQGLGEKLFF. The CDR3, as DNA: TGTGCCAGTAGTCGACGAGTGGGCACCGACGGACAGGGTCTCGGTGAAAAACTGTTTTTT. The chain uses TRBV19 and TRBJ1-4; the match to TRBD1 covers 8 bases. The CDR3 length is 20 residues. Germline lookup yields CDR1 LNHDA and CDR2 SQIVND (reference sequence). Germline trimming cut 5 bases from V and 7 bases from J; bases unmatched to any gene: 24.

A single count supports this clone. The chain combines TRBV5-1 with TRBJ2-3; 10 bases are a match to TRBD2. Germline V lookup: CDR1 SGHRS, CDR2 YFSETQ. The CDR3 spans 15 residues. V shed 0 bases, J shed 6 bases, and the junction held 4 bases outside the gene matches. This CDR3 reads CASSLGSTSGDTQYF. The CDR3 nucleotides are TGCGCCAGCAGCTTGGGGTCGACTAGCGGGGATACGCAGTATTTT.

The chain recombines TRBV30 with TRBJ2-7; D is perhaps TRBD1 (6 bases). V was clipped by 2 bases and J by 4 bases, with 15 bases between them. This CDR3 spans 14 amino acids. CDR1 is GTSNPN and CDR2 is SVGIG in the germline V gene (reference sequence). This chain's CDR3 is CAWSKTGRGYEQYF. CDR3 bases: TGTGCCTGGAGTAAAACGGGCAGGGGTTACGAGCAGTACTTC.

The V gene is TRBV4-3, the J gene TRBJ1-1; the match to TRBD1 covers 10 bases. The V gene end was trimmed by 8 bases and the J gene end by 10 bases; junction bases not matched to a gene: 19. The CDR3 totals 16 residues. The germline gives CDR1 LGHNA, CDR2 YSLEER. The CDR3 nucleotides read TGCGCCAGCTTCTCAGACAGGGGGCAAGATAAGGCTTTAGCTTTCTTT. It yields the protein CASFSDRGQDKALAFF.

CDR3 sequence: CASSLATPKGQGMDEQYF. The CDR3, as DNA: TGCGCCAGCAGCTTGGCCACCCCCAAAGGACAGGGGATGGACGAGCAGTACTTC. The rearrangement links TRBV5-1 to TRBJ2-5, with 9 bases matching TRBD1. The DNA end lines up better with TRBJ2-7; the J call may be wrong. The length of the CDR3 is 18 residues. Germline values: CDR1 SGHRS, CDR2 YFSETQ.

The chain carries TRBV13 and TRBJ2-5; D might be TRBD1 (5 bases). The V end was cut by 0 bases, the J end by 2 bases, with 16 bases between. Germline values: CDR1 PRHDT, CDR2 FYEKMQ (reference sequence). CDR3 length: 17 residues. CDR3 bases: TGTGCCAGCAGCTTAGGCCTCAGGGTGGACCGACAAGAGACCCAGTACTTC. As protein: CASSLGLRVDRQETQYF.

This chain joins TRBV27 and TRBJ1-2, with TRBD1 matching over 11 bases. The trim removed 1 base at V and 4 bases at J, leaving 8 bases unmatched. Germline CDR1 MNHEY, CDR2 SMNVEV (reference sequence). The CDR3 runs to 17 residues. CDR3: CASSLWGWDRGFYGYTF. The CDR3 DNA reads TGTGCCAGCAGTTTATGGGGTTGGGACAGGGGGTTCTATGGCTACACCTTC.

A few counts support this clone. The CDR3, as DNA: TGTGCCAGCAGCGGAGGAGGGCCGTTCGATGGCTACACCTTC. Amino acids: CASSGGGPFDGYTF. The chain employs TRBV9 and TRBJ1-2; D uncertain. The V and J ends lost 3 bases and 6 bases respectively, with 15 bases between them. The CDR3 runs 14 residues. Germline assignment: CDR1 SGDLS and CDR2 YYNGEE.

This clone was seen once. The gene calls are TRBV5-5 and TRBJ1-1, with D perhaps matching TRBD1 (6 bases). CDR1 is SGHKS and CDR2 is YYEKEE in the germline V gene (reference sequence). The germline V and J ends were trimmed by 1 base and 4 bases, with 8 bases remaining between them. The CDR3 sequence is 13 residues long. The CDR3 protein is CASSLSGATEAFF. The CDR3 nucleotides are TGTGCCAGCAGCTTGTCAGGGGCCACTGAAGCTTTCTTT.

This clone was seen only a few times. The V and J genes are TRBV5-1 and TRBJ2-7, with a tentative D call TRBD1 (6 bases). CDR3 length: 15 amino acids. The V gene lost 2 bases and the J gene lost 4 bases, with 16 bases spanning the gap. CDR1 is SGHRS, CDR2 YFSETQ, per germline. The CDR3 coding sequence is TGCGCCAGCAGCTTAGAGACAGGTGATACATACGAGCAGTACTTC. It encodes CASSLETGDTYEQYF.

The V call is TRBV27, the J call TRBJ2-5, with TRBD1 matching over 8 bases. This CDR3 contains 14 residues. Germline V gene sequence: CDR1 MNHEY, CDR2 SMNVEV (reference sequence). The J segment lost 4 bases and the V segment lost 3 bases, leaving 4 bases of the junction unmatched. CDR3 sequence (DNA): TGTGCCAGCAGTTTCGCAGGGGGCCGAGAGACCCAGTACTTC. Translating gives CASSFAGGRETQYF.

This clone has only one observation. This rearrangement joins TRBV9 to TRBJ2-1; 13 bases agree with TRBD2. CDR3 length equals 22 residues. Germline CDR1 SGDLS, CDR2 YYNGEE. The ends lost 0 bases at V and 0 bases at J; junction bases unmatched: 15. CDR3 DNA sequence: TGTGCCAGCAGCGTAGGGCCCCTACTAGCGGGAGGGCCCCGGGGCTCCTACAATGAGCAGTTCTTC. Translating it yields CASSVGPLLAGGPRGSYNEQFF.

The J gene is TRBJ2-7, the V gene TRBV6-1, with D possibly matching TRBD2 (5 bases). The CDR3 has 16 residues. CDR1 and CDR2 (germline): MNHNS, SASEGT. V lost 6 bases and J lost 2, with 20 bases in between. DNA for the CDR3: TGTGCCAGCAGGGAATTATATTATGAGGGAACCTACGAGCAGTACTTC. Translating gives CASRELYYEGTYEQYF.

This clone was detected once. V and J are TRBV6-1 and TRBJ2-2, with 11 bases matching TRBD1. V shed 1 base, J shed 1 base, and the junction held 2 bases outside the gene matches. This CDR3 region has 17 residues. Germline CDR1 and CDR2: MNHNS and SASEGT. This CDR3 reads CASSEGTGGLNTGELFF. The CDR3 DNA is TGTGCCAGCAGTGAAGGGACAGGGGGCCTGAACACCGGGGAGCTGTTTTTT.

The CDR3 region has the DNA TGTGCCAGCAGTTTATCGATATATCAGGGAGATACGCAGTATTTT. Its protein is CASSLSIYQGDTQYF. The genes are TRBV27 and TRBJ2-3; tentative D call: TRBD1 (5 bases). Germline loops: CDR1 MNHEY, CDR2 SMNVEV (reference sequence). CDR3 length: 15 residues. V lost 0 bases and J 5 bases, leaving 12 bases between the germline ends.

A few counts support this clone. The chain is built from TRBV29-1 and TRBJ2-3; 9 bases fit TRBD1. V dropped 8 bases and J dropped 1; count of bases not matched to a gene: 4. Germline assignment: CDR1 SQVTM and CDR2 ANQGSEA. The CDR3 has 13 residues. CDR3 bases: TGCAGCACCCGGACAGGGGGCACAGATACGCAGTATTTT. Amino acids: CSTRTGGTDTQYF.

About this clone itself: The same CDR3 is also encoded by other DNA sequences in this sample. CDR3 residues: CASSPPLSGSGNTIYF. The CDR3 region has the DNA TGTGCCAGCAGCCCCCCCCTTAGCGGTTCTGGAAACACCATATATTTT. The chain employs TRBV11-2 and TRBJ1-3, with D hard to call. From germline, CDR1 is SGHAT and CDR2 FQNNGV. Trimming cost V 5 bases and J 1 base, with 15 bases left between them. The CDR3 loop spans 16 amino acids.

V gene TRBV4-3 combines with J gene TRBJ1-2; D might be TRBD1 (5 bases). This CDR3 contains 15 residues. V lost 0 bases and J 4 bases, leaving 12 bases between the germline ends. Germline V gene lookup returns CDR1 LGHNA and CDR2 YSLEER. CDR3 DNA: TGCGCCAGCAGCCAAGATGCACAGGTTTTCTATGGCTACACCTTC. It codes for CASSQDAQVFYGYTF.

This rearrangement joins TRBV5-4 to TRBJ2-1; D is perhaps TRBD2 (5 bases). Germline V gene data show CDR1 as SGHNT and CDR2 as YYREEE (reference sequence). CDR3 length: 14 residues. V dropped 4 bases and J dropped 0 bases, with 8 bases sitting between them. The DNA for the CDR3 is TGTGCCAGCAGCCCGGAGGCCTCCTACAATGAGCAGTTCTTC. Translation: CASSPEASYNEQFF.

The chain links TRBV5-6 to TRBJ1-2, with TRBD1 as a possible D gene (5 bases). The CDR3 length is 14 residues. The V end was cut by 2 bases, the J end by 4 bases, with 12 bases between. CDR1 is SGHDT, CDR2 YYEEEE, per germline. The CDR3 loop reads CASSLGDRGYGYTF. In nucleotides, the CDR3 is TGTGCCAGCAGCTTAGGTGACAGAGGCTATGGCTACACCTTC.

The chain links TRBV30 to TRBJ2-7, with D maybe TRBD2 (6 bases). The CDR3 is made up of 13 amino acids. The V end lost 3 bases, the J end lost 0 bases, and 9 bases lay between the germline ends. CDR1 and CDR2 from the germline V gene are GTSNPN and SVGIG (reference sequence). The CDR3 sequence is CAWRGGSSYEQYF. The CDR3 DNA reads as TGTGCCTGGAGGGGGGGTTCCTCCTACGAGCAGTACTTC.

V gene TRBV5-5 combines with J gene TRBJ1-4, with D possibly being TRBD1 (5 bases). V gave up 0 bases and J gave up 7 bases, with 13 bases separating them. The CDR3 totals 15 residues. Germline values: CDR1 SGHKS, CDR2 YYEKEE (reference sequence). The chain's CDR3 is CASSLGGLGAEKLFF. Here the CDR3 DNA reads TGTGCCAGCAGCTTGGGTGGTTTAGGGGCTGAAAAACTGTTTTTT.

This sequence joins TRBV6-6 and TRBJ2-2; D call uncertain. The germline CDR1 and CDR2 sequences are MNHNY and SVGAGI (reference sequence). This CDR3 has 14 residues. Deletions cut 3 bases from V and 1 base from J, with 6 bases between. The CDR3 protein is CASSYGRNTGELFF. The CDR3 nucleotides are TGTGCCAGCAGTTATGGGCGGAACACCGGGGAGCTGTTTTTT.

Comments on this clone: The missing conserved phenylalanine or tryptophan at the end of this CDR3 makes a read error likely. The chain combines TRBV7-2 with TRBJ2-7; TRBD2 matches at 7 bases. Germline CDR1 and CDR2: SGHTA and FQGNSA. V gave up 5 bases and J gave up 3 bases; unmatched junction bases: 10. The CDR3 covers 15 residues. Here the CDR3 DNA reads TGTGCCAGCAGCCGCCAGGGACTAAGAAGCTACGAGCAGTACCTC. Amino acids: CASSRQGLRSYEQYL.

The chain combines TRBV5-1 with TRBJ2-7; TRBD1 matches at 11 bases. Germline CDR1 SGHRS, CDR2 YFSETQ. This CDR3 comprises 14 residues. Trimming at V came to 4 bases and at J to 5 bases, leaving 5 bases not matched to a gene. The CDR3 sequence: CASSRRTGGDEQYF. CDR3 sequence (DNA): TGCGCCAGCAGCCGTCGGACAGGGGGCGACGAGCAGTACTTC.

The rearrangement joins TRBV27 to TRBJ2-7, with D possibly matching TRBD2 (6 bases). Looked up from germline, CDR1 is MNHEY and CDR2 is SMNVEV (reference sequence). This CDR3 contains 14 residues. The V end lost 2 bases, the J end lost 0 bases, and 8 bases lay between the germline ends. CDR3 in amino acids: CASSLRESSYEQYF. The CDR3 DNA is TGTGCCAGCAGTTTACGGGAGAGCTCCTACGAGCAGTACTTC.

The chain combines TRBV7-6 with TRBJ2-2; 9 bases agree with TRBD1. V lost 3 bases, J lost 6 bases, and 5 bases stayed unmatched. This CDR3 contains 15 residues. CDR1 and CDR2 from the germline V gene are SGHVS and FNYEAQ. The CDR3 region is CASSLGQGPAGELFF. CDR3 DNA: TGTGCCAGCAGCTTGGGACAGGGACCGGCCGGGGAGCTGTTTTTT.

This clone was observed a few times. This rearrangement joins TRBV4-3 to TRBJ2-5; weak D call: TRBD1 (6 bases). V gave up 1 base and J gave up 4 bases, with 19 bases separating them. CDR3 length: 17 amino acids. The germline V gene encodes CDR1 LGHNA and CDR2 YSLEER. As DNA, the CDR3 is TGCGCCAGCAGCCAAGGGCGTGGAACAGGGAGATTAGAGACCCAGTACTTC. It specifies CASSQGRGTGRLETQYF.

This clone was seen just once. V usage is TRBV9 and J usage is TRBJ2-5; 10 nucleotides match TRBD2. The CDR3 is 17 amino acids. V shed 2 bases and J 4 bases; nucleotides not matched to a gene: 11. Per germline, CDR1 SGDLS and CDR2 YYNGEE. The CDR3: CASSVQSKLAGVETQYF. In DNA form, the CDR3 reads TGTGCCAGCAGCGTCCAGTCGAAGCTAGCGGGAGTAGAGACCCAGTACTTC.